Described below is a single T cell receptor (beta chain) sequence and its context. The data are from a study of blood T cell repertoires in COVID-19. Study information: Sites across the United States, Italy and Spain contributed samples from acute and convalescent COVID-19. Sample material is recorded as cDNA or gDNA derived from T cells, B-cell-depleted T cells, or PBMCs.

Per the authors' pipeline: Estimation of nucleated cell counts was performed using reference gene primer amplification. Profiling relied on immunoSEQ multiplex PCR, and the TCRdb table lists in-frame clones only, not all of them. D and trimming were read from the DNA, whereas the V and J calls and clone size are those reported in that table. The table has 160,000 or so clones, roughly 90% seen once. CDR1 is SGHDT, CDR2 YYEEEE, per germline. V gave up 1 base and J gave up 1 base, with 8 bases separating them. The CDR3 has 14 amino acids. This TCR was sampled from a human donor with acute COVID-19. The donor label of this sample is uncertain. The specimen sequenced was PBMCs or T cells enriched from blood (not recorded which). The chain couples TRBV5-6 to TRBJ1-1; D not resolved. CDR3 region: CASSLNWANTEAFF. CDR3 nucleotides: TGTGCCAGCAGCTTGAATTGGGCGAACACTGAAGCTTTCTTT.